The source of this T cell receptor beta chain is a study of T cell responses to AZD1222 COVID-19 vaccine. Study-level findings and limits: Vaccine-associated CD4 TCRs ranged over spike, dominating at 160-218 and 743-854. Variant regions that are unmutated are reportedly the target of nearly half of spike-specific TCRs.

Profiled with immunoSEQ multiplex PCR; TCRdb holds only in-frame clones, not every one. Among around 120,000 clones listed, roughly 91% were seen once. This CDR3 has 14 amino acids. V gave up 8 bases and J gave up 2 bases; unmatched junction bases: 5. The germline V gene encodes CDR1 MDHEN and CDR2 SYDVKM. Of note for this clone: Its antigen is not known.

The material sequenced was peripheral blood, taken 28 days after the second AZD1222 dose. The chain recombines TRBV28 with TRBJ1-1, with 10 positions matching TRBD1. The source is an adult who received the AZD1222 COVID-19 vaccine. CDR3 nucleotide sequence: TGTGCCAGCGAGACAGGGGGCCTTAACACTGAAGCTTTCTTT. As protein: CASETGGLNTEAFF.